The clone carrying this T cell receptor (beta chain) was seen repeatedly, ten times or more. Its antigen is unknown. The V end was cut by 5 bases, the J end by 5 bases, with 12 bases between. The CDR3 runs to 13 residues. Germline CDR1 SGHTA, CDR2 FQGTGA. Building the TCR beta libraries relied on iRepertoire HTBI primers, and CDR3 regions underwent Arm-PCR. TCRdb ran MiXCR on the multiplex PCR reads and lists one entry per CDR3 protein. The data hold about 240,000 distinct CDR3 sequences, with 20% to 25% observed a single time. Time point reported: newly diagnosed GD, antithyroid drugs for less than 3 months. PBMCs provided the RNA from which the TCR library was made. This record belongs to a study of regulatory T cells in long-lasting Graves disease. Study results and caveats: Graves' patients with persistent disease showed TCR diversity lower than patients newly diagnosed.

The sequencing used peripheral blood mononuclear cells (PBMCs), collected at new diagnosis, from a patient treated with antithyroid drugs. This TCR derives from a female donor with Graves disease. V gene TRBV7-3 combines with J gene TRBJ1-1; TRBD1 might be the D (5 bases). CDR3 coding DNA: TGTGCCAGCAGCCAATTCGGGGGAACTGAAGCTTTCTTT. It specifies CASSQFGGTEAFF.